The 12 T cell receptor beta chains listed next were all sequenced from one sample in a study of OX40 agonist ivuxolimab in advanced cancers. The library relied on the immunoSEQ multiplex PCR assay. The clones in this table, taken by TCRdb from immuneACCESS, are in-frame only. Not every clone is retained; where verified, under half of the shortfall comes from an unresolved V gene, and the cause of the rest is unknown. This sample comprises tens of thousands of clones, around four fifths of them detected only once. 5.5% to 7.5% of the sample comes from the top ten. Material: CD4+ or CD8+ T cells sorted from blood, obtained in a trial of the OX40 agonist ivuxolimab. The receptors shown here come from an adult with an advanced solid tumor such as melanoma, head and neck, liver or kidney cancer.

The chain carries TRBV2 and TRBJ2-7; TRBD1 agrees at 10 bases. The V segment lost 3 bases and the J segment 5 bases; nucleotides outside the gene matches: 7. The germline gives CDR1 SNHLY, CDR2 FYNNEI. The CDR3 is 15 amino acids. CDR3 DNA: TGTGCCAGCAGTGACCCGGGACAGGGGCTGCACGAGCAGTACTTC. This sequence encodes CASSDPGQGLHEQYF.

The chain combines TRBV15 with TRBJ2-5; 7 bases are a match to TRBD2. The assigned J gene may be wrong: the sequence end matches TRBJ2-7 better. The CDR3 loop spans 15 amino acids. Germline loops: CDR1 LNHNV, CDR2 YYDKDF (reference sequence). The CDR3 loop reads CATSTGTTSRHEQYF. The DNA of the CDR3 is TGTGCCACCAGCACCGGGACTACCAGCCGCCACGAGCAGTACTTC.

CDR3: CASSEGLGLPYEQYV. Written as DNA, the CDR3 is TGTGCCAGCAGTGAAGGCTTGGGGTTACCGTACGAGCAGTACGTC. This chain links TRBV6-1 with TRBJ2-7; D is undetermined. The V gene's germline CDR1 is MNHNS and CDR2 SASEGT. This CDR3 region has 15 residues. The V gene lost 1 base and the J gene lost 4 bases, with 14 bases spanning the gap.

This rearrangement joins TRBV6-6 to TRBJ1-3, with D possibly TRBD1 on 6 matching bases. CDR1 is MNHNY and CDR2 is SVGAGI in the germline V gene (reference sequence). CDR3 length: 16 residues. Trimming shortened V by 2 bases and J by 0 bases, and 11 bases separated the two germline ends. CDR3 nucleotide sequence: TGTGCCAGCAGTTACCCCACAGGGAGCTCTGGAAACACCATATATTTT. It translates to CASSYPTGSSGNTIYF.

The gene calls are TRBV9 and TRBJ1-5; the D is unclear. The germline V gene encodes CDR1 SGDLS and CDR2 YYNGEE. The CDR3 length is 13 residues. The V and J ends lost 3 bases and 4 bases respectively, with 8 bases between them. The CDR3 region has the DNA TGTGCCAGCAGCGCATCTATTAATCAGCCCCAGCATTTT. This gives the protein CASSASINQPQHF. Together with reference TRBV9 and TRBJ1-5, the CDR3 gives the full variable domain: DSGVTQTPKHLITATGQRVTLRCSPRSGDLSVYWYQQSLDQGLQFLIQYYNGEERAKGNILERFSAQQFPDLHSELNLSSLELGDSALYFCASSASINQPQHFGDGTRLSIL.

This sequence joins TRBV9 and TRBJ2-7; the D gene could be TRBD1 or TRBD2 (5 bases each). Germline V gene sequence: CDR1 SGDLS, CDR2 YYNGEE. The CDR3 has 15 residues. The V gene lost 0 bases and the J gene lost 3 bases, with 13 bases spanning the gap. The CDR3 spells CASSVAEGTHYEQYF. The CDR3 nucleotides are TGTGCCAGCAGCGTAGCGGAAGGGACCCACTACGAGCAGTACTTC. Combining the CDR3 with reference TRBV9 and TRBJ2-7 gives the whole variable domain DSGVTQTPKHLITATGQRVTLRCSPRSGDLSVYWYQQSLDQGLQFLIQYYNGEERAKGNILERFSAQQFPDLHSELNLSSLELGDSALYFCASSVAEGTHYEQYFGPGTRLTVT.

The chain links TRBV5-4 to TRBJ2-1, with no clear D. Trimming cost V 2 bases and J 6 bases, with 6 bases left between them. CDR3 size: 12 residues. The germline V gene has CDR1 SGHNT and CDR2 YYREEE (reference sequence). CDR3 amino acids: CASSLLLNEQFF. For the CDR3, the DNA is TGTGCCAGCAGCTTACTGCTCAATGAGCAGTTCTTC.

This rearrangement joins TRBV7-2 to TRBJ2-5, with TRBD2 matching 14 bases. There are 16 residues in the CDR3. The V gene end was trimmed by 4 bases and the J gene end by 4 bases; junction bases not matched to a gene: 5. Germline CDR1 is SGHTA and CDR2 is FQGNSA. The CDR3 region is CASSYAGTSGGETQYF. CDR3 sequence (DNA): TGTGCCAGCAGCTACGCCGGGACTAGCGGGGGAGAGACCCAGTACTTC.

This chain links TRBV4-1 with TRBJ1-1; D is undetermined. The CDR3 spans 14 residues. Germline V gives CDR1 MGHRA, CDR2 YSYEKL. V shed 1 base and J shed 1 base, with 7 bases lying between them. The CDR3 nucleotides read TGCGCCAGCAGCCAAGGGCCAGGGAACACTGAAGCTTTCTTT. It specifies CASSQGPGNTEAFF.

This clone appeared a single time. The chain carries TRBV7-3 and TRBJ2-1; 15 bases agree with TRBD2. V shed 5 bases and J 0 bases; nucleotides not matched to a gene: 14. This CDR3 comprises 21 residues. Per the germline V gene, CDR1 is SGHTA and CDR2 is FQGTGA. DNA for the CDR3: TGTGCCAGCAGCGACCGATATGGACTAGCGGGAGGGCTAAGCTCCTACAATGAGCAGTTCTTC. Translating it yields CASSDRYGLAGGLSSYNEQFF.

This rearrangement joins TRBV2 to TRBJ2-6; D is uncertain. Per the germline V gene, CDR1 is SNHLY and CDR2 is FYNNEI. There are 15 residues in the CDR3. Trimming took 6 bases from V and 1 from J, leaving 10 bases between them. The CDR3 loop is CASSADISGANVLTF. The CDR3 bases are TGTGCCAGCAGCGCCGACATTTCTGGGGCCAACGTCCTGACTTTC.

V and J are TRBV5-4 and TRBJ2-2, with a weak D call TRBD2 (5 bases). The CDR3 contains 14 residues. Trimming removed 6 bases at V and 1 base at J, with 10 bases between. Germline V CDR1 and CDR2: SGHNT, YYREEE (reference sequence). CDR3 protein: CASIARGNTGELFF. In DNA form, the CDR3 reads TGTGCCAGCATAGCGAGAGGGAACACCGGGGAGCTGTTTTTT.